Following are 15 T cell receptor beta chains from one sample sequenced in a study of blood T cell repertoires in COVID-19. Sequencing used immunoSEQ multiplex PCR; TCRdb keeps in-frame clones, though not all of them. The sample includes roughly 100,000 clones, over 65% of them seen just once. The sequencing input was peripheral blood. The receptors were gathered from a human donor in a cohort sampled during active COVID-19.

The chain uses TRBV14 and TRBJ2-7; D ambiguous. CDR3 length: 13 amino acids. The V gene's germline CDR1 is SGHDN and CDR2 FVKESK. Trimming left V 5 bases short and J 0 bases short, with 8 bases between. CDR3 coding DNA: TGTGCCAGCAGCGCACTAAACTCCTACGAGCAGTACTTC. Its protein is CASSALNSYEQYF.

Concerning this clone: At one boundary the junction diverges from the germline segment, which might be a read error. The chain combines TRBV7-7 with TRBJ1-1, with 7 nucleotides matching TRBD1. The CDR3 is made up of 14 amino acids. CDR1 is SSHAT and CDR2 is FNYEAQ in the germline V gene (reference sequence). CDR3 bases: TGTGCTAGCAGCCCCTGGGACAGTAGGACTGAAGCTTTCTTT. Encoded protein: CASSPWDSRTEAFF.

The chain carries TRBV7-9 and TRBJ2-3; D might be TRBD2 (6 bases). Trimming took 3 bases from V and 4 from J, leaving 23 bases between them. The germline V gene encodes CDR1 SEHNR and CDR2 FQNEAQ (reference sequence). The CDR3 contains 18 residues. This CDR3 is CASSFPGPTSDGPDTQYF. The CDR3 nucleotides are TGTGCCAGCAGCTTCCCCGGGCCGACTAGTGACGGGCCAGATACGCAGTATTTT.

The genes are TRBV9 and TRBJ1-2; possible D gene TRBD1, 5 bases. With 0 bases removed from V and 3 bases from J, the gap between germline ends came to 9 bases. CDR3 length: 14 residues. CDR1 and CDR2 from the germline V gene are SGDLS and YYNGEE. The CDR3 protein is CASSVEGRDYGYTF. Here the CDR3 DNA reads TGTGCCAGCAGCGTAGAGGGCAGGGACTATGGCTACACCTTC.

This clone was recorded once. This chain joins TRBV2 and TRBJ2-1; 11 bases are a match to TRBD2. The V and J ends lost 11 bases and 7 bases, in that order; junction bases with no gene match: 10. Germline V lookup: CDR1 SNHLY, CDR2 FYNNEI. The CDR3 runs 14 residues. CDR3 in amino acids: CASTGSGGVNEQFF. Written as DNA, the CDR3 is TGTGCCTCGACAGGTAGCGGGGGGGTAAATGAGCAGTTCTTC.

V and J are TRBV5-1 and TRBJ2-5; 7 nucleotides agree with TRBD1. Germline CDR1 SGHRS, CDR2 YFSETQ. The CDR3 is 14 residues long. The V and J ends lost 3 bases and 2 bases, in that order; junction bases with no gene match: 4. The CDR3 DNA follows: TGCGCCAGCAGCTCAACGGGACAGCAAGAGACCCAGTACTTC. Protein: CASSSTGQQETQYF. Full variable domain (outside the CDR3, taken from reference TRBV5-1 and TRBJ2-5): KAGVTQTPRYLIKTRGQQVTLSCSPISGHRSVSWYQQTPGQGLQFLFEYFSETQRNKGNFPGRFSGRQFSNSRSEMNVSTLELGDSALYLCASSSTGQQETQYFGPGTRLLVL.

The chain joins TRBV7-2 to TRBJ2-3; TRBD1 might be the D (5 bases). V was cut by 1 base and J by 5 bases, with 10 bases left in between. The CDR3 spans 14 residues. CDR1 is SGHTA and CDR2 is FQGNSA in the germline V gene. CDR3 DNA: TGTGCCAGCAGCTTAGGGGGCAGGCGAGATACGCAGTATTTT. This gives the protein CASSLGGRRDTQYF.

The V gene is TRBV5-1, the J gene TRBJ1-4; possibly TRBD1 for D (6 bases). CDR3 size: 14 residues. Germline values: CDR1 SGHRS, CDR2 YFSETQ. V dropped 4 bases and J dropped 6 bases, with 13 bases sitting between them. The CDR3 protein is CASSSGSGDEKLFF. Here the CDR3 DNA reads TGCGCCAGCAGCAGCGGCTCAGGGGATGAAAAACTGTTTTTT.

The chain links TRBV4-1 to TRBJ1-1; D gene ambiguous. Looked up from germline, CDR1 is MGHRA and CDR2 is YSYEKL. The CDR3 covers 15 residues. Trimming took 2 bases from V and 1 from J, leaving 11 bases between them. The CDR3 DNA reads as TGCGCCAGCAGCCAAACTAGTCAGAAGAACACTGAAGCTTTCTTT. Translated: CASSQTSQKNTEAFF.

The chain links TRBV28 to TRBJ2-1, with 9 bases fitting TRBD2. The CDR3 consists of 16 residues. Per germline, CDR1 MDHEN and CDR2 SYDVKM. V was clipped by 4 bases and J by 6 bases; unmatched bases: 10. This CDR3 is CASSSPAGGLGNEQFF. Here the CDR3 DNA reads TGTGCCAGCAGTTCTCCTGCGGGGGGGCTTGGCAATGAGCAGTTCTTC.

This clone was recorded once. The V and J genes are TRBV11-1 and TRBJ2-7, with TRBD1 identical over 8 bases. This CDR3 has 15 residues. V was clipped by 5 bases and J by 2 bases; unmatched bases: 8. The germline V gene has CDR1 SGHAT and CDR2 FQDESV (reference sequence). The CDR3, as DNA: TGTGCCAGCAGCCATTGGACAGGGCTGGCCTACGAGCAGTACTTC. Its translation: CASSHWTGLAYEQYF.

The V gene is TRBV10-3, the J gene TRBJ2-2; TRBD2 agrees at 7 bases. J gave up 0 bases and V 10 bases, and 8 bases lay outside the gene matches. Germline V CDR1 and CDR2: ENHRY, SYGVKD. This CDR3 comprises 15 residues. The CDR3 protein is CARAHGGTNTGELFF. The CDR3 region has the DNA TGTGCCAGGGCTCACGGGGGGACGAACACCGGGGAGCTGTTTTTT.

The genes are TRBV10-3 and TRBJ2-1; TRBD2 aligns across 7 bases. V shed 6 bases, J shed 1 base, and the junction held 6 bases outside the gene matches. From germline, CDR1 is ENHRY and CDR2 SYGVKD. The CDR3 covers 15 residues. As DNA, the CDR3 is TGTGCCATCAGATCCATCGGGGGGTCCTACAATGAGCAGTTCTTC. Protein product: CAIRSIGGSYNEQFF.

The J gene is TRBJ2-1, the V gene TRBV21-1; the table's D gene call, TRBD1, was not cross checked with the DNA. TRBV21-1 is given as a pseudogene. The CDR3 is 19 amino acids. CDR3: CASSNGPPDGDRENNEQFF. Here the CDR3 DNA reads TGTGCCAGCAGCAATGGGCCCCCAGACGGGGACAGGGAGAACAATGAGCAGTTCTTC.

The chain uses TRBV5-1 and TRBJ2-5; 11 nucleotides align to TRBD2. This CDR3 is 16 amino acids long. The V gene's germline CDR1 is SGHRS and CDR2 YFSETQ. J was trimmed by 5 bases and V by 0 bases; bases with no gene match: 6. The CDR3 region is CASSLAPSGGLETQYF. CDR3 DNA sequence: TGCGCCAGCAGCTTGGCCCCTAGCGGGGGGTTGGAGACCCAGTACTTC.